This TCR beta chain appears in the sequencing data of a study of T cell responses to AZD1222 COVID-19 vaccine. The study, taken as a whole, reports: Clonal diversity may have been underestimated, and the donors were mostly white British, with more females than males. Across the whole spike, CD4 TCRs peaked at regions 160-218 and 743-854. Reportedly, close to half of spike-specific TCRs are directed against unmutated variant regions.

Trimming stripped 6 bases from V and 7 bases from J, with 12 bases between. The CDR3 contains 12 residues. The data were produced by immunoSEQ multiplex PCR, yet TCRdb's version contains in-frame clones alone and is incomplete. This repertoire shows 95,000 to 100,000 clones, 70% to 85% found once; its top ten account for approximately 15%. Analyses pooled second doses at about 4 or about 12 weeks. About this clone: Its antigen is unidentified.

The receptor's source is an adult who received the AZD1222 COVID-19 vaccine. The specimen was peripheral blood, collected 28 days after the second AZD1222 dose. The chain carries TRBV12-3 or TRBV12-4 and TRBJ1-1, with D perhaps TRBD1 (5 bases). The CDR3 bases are TGTGCCAGCAGCCGGGGCTCGTTTGAAGCTTTCTTT. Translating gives CASSRGSFEAFF.